This T cell receptor (beta chain) was found in a study of cytomegalovirus exposure and HLA in healthy donors. The sample holds a few counts of this clone. Its antigen is currently unknown. PCR employed 60 Vbeta and 13 Jbeta primers. Profiled with immunoSEQ multiplex PCR; TCRdb holds only in-frame clones, not every one. In the table there are 100,000 to 150,000 clones, more than 9% of which are singletons. Study-level points and caveats: Earlier analysis found most TCR beta V segments productive about 90% or about 30% of the time.

Germline values: CDR1 SGDLS, CDR2 YYNGEE. The CDR3 sequence is 14 residues long. V lost 3 bases to trimming and J lost 4 bases; unmatched junction nucleotides: 3. The sequenced sample consisted of PBMCs. The chain has TRBV9 and TRBJ2-2, with 7 bases that match TRBD1. The receptor was derived from a woman aged 18-29 years in good health and CMV-seropositive. The CDR3 region is CASSARTGTGELFF. For the CDR3, the DNA is TGTGCCAGCAGCGCCCGGACAGGCACCGGGGAGCTGTTTTTT.